Detailed here is one T cell receptor (beta chain). This record comes from a study of cytomegalovirus exposure and HLA in healthy donors. The PCR had 60 Vbeta and 13 Jbeta primers. Sequenced by immunoSEQ multiplex PCR; TCRdb stores in-frame clones only, minus some. This sample has approximately 160,000 clones, with 65% to 80% found just once. This CDR3 is 14 amino acids long. The germline V and J ends were trimmed by 5 bases and 3 bases, with 11 bases remaining between them. Germline lookup yields CDR1 SQVTM and CDR2 ANQGSEA. The rearrangement uses TRBV29-1 and TRBJ2-6; D may be TRBD2 (6 bases). This receptor was obtained from a woman in her 30s in good health and CMV-seronegative. Material for sequencing was PBMCs. In DNA, the CDR3 is TGCAGCGTTCCGGGGACTCTTGGGGCCAACGTCCTGACTTTC. It is translated as CSVPGTLGANVLTF.